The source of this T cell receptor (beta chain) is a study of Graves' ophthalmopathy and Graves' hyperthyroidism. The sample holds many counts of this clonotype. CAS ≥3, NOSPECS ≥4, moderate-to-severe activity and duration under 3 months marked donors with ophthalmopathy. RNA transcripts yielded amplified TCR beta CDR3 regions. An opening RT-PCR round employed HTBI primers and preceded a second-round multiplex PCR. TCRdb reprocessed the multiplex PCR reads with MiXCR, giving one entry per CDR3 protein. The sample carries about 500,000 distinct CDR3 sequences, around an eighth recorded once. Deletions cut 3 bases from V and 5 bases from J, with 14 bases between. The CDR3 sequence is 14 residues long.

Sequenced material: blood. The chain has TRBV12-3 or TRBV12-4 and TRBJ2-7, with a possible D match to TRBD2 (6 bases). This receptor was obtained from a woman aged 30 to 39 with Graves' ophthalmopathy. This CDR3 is CASSFSAGSDEQYF. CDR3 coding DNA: TGTGCCAGCAGTTTCTCTGCGGGGAGTGACGAGCAGTACTTC.